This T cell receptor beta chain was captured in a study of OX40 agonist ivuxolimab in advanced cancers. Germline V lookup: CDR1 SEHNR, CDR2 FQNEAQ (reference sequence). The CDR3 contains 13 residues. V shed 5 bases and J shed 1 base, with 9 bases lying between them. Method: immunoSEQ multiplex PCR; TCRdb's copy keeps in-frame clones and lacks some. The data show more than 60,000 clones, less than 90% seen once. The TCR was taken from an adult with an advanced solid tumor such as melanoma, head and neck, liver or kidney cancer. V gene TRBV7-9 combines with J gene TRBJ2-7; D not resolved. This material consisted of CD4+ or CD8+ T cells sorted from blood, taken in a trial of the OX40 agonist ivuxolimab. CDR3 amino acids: CASSTDWSYEQYF. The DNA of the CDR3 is TGTGCCAGCAGCACCGACTGGTCCTACGAGCAGTACTTC.